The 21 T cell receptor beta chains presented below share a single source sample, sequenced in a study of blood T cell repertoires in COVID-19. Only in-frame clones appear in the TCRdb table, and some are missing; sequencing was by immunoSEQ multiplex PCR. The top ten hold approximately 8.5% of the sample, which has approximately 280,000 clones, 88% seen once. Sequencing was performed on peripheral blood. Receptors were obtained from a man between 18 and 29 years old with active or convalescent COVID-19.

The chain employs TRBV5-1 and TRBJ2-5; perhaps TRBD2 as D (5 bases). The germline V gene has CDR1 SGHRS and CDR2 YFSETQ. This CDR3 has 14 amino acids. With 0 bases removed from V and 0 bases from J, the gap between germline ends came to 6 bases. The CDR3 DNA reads TGCGCCAGCAGCTTGGGAGGGTACCAAGAGACCCAGTACTTC. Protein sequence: CASSLGGYQETQYF.

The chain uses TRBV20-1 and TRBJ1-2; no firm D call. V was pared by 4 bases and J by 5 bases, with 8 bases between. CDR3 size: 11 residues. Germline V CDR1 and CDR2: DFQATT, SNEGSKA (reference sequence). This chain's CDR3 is CSAKTGYGYTF. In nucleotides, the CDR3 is TGCAGTGCTAAAACCGGGTATGGCTACACCTTC.

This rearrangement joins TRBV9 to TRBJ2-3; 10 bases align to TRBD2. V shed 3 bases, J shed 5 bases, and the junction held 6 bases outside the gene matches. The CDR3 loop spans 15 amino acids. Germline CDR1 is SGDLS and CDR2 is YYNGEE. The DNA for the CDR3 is TGTGCCAGCAGCGCCAGCGGGGGGGAGATAGATACGCAGTATTTT. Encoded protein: CASSASGGEIDTQYF.

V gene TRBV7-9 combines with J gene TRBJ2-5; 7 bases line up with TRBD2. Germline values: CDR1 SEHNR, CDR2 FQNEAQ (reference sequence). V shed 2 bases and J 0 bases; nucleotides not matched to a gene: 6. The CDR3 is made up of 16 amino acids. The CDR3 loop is CASSLSSGVYQETQYF. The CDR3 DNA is TGTGCCAGCAGCTTATCGAGCGGGGTGTACCAAGAGACCCAGTACTTC.

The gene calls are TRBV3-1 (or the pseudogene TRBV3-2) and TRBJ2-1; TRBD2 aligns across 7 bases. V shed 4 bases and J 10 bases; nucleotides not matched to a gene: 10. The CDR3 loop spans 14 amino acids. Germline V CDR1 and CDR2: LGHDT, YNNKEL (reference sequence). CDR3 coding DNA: TGTGCCAGCAGCCTGGGTCCGGGGGAGGGGGAGCAGTTCTTC. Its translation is CASSLGPGEGEQFF.

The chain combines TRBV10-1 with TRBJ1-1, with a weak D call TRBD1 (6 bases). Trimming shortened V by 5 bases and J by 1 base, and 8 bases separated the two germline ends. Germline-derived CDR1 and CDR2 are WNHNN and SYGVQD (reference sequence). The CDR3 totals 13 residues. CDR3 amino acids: CASSPRGNTEAFF. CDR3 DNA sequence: TGCGCCAGCAGTCCCAGGGGGAACACTGAAGCTTTCTTT.

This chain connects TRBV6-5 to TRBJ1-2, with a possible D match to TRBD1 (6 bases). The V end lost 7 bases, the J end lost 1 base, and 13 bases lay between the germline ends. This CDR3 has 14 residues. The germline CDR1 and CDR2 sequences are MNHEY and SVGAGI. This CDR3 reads CASNRVGGNYGYTF. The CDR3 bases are TGTGCCAGCAACCGTGTAGGGGGTAACTATGGCTACACCTTC.

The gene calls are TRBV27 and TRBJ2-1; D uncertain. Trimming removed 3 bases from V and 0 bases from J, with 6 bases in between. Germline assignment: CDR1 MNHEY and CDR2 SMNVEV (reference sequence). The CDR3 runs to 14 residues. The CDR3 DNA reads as TGTGCCAGCAGTTTTTTCGTCTCCTACAATGAGCAGTTCTTC. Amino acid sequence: CASSFFVSYNEQFF.

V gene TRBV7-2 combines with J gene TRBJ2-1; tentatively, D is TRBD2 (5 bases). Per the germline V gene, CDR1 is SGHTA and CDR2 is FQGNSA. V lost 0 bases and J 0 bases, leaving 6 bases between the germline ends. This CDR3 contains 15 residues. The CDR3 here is CASSLAGSSYNEQFF. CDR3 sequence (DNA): TGTGCCAGCAGCTTAGCGGGGAGCTCCTACAATGAGCAGTTCTTC.

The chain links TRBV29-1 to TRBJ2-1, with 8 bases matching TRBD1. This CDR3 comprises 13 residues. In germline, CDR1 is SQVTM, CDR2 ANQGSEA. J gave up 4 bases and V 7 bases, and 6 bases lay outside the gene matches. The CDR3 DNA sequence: TGCAGCGACGGACAGGGACCATACAATGAGCAGTTCTTC. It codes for CSDGQGPYNEQFF.

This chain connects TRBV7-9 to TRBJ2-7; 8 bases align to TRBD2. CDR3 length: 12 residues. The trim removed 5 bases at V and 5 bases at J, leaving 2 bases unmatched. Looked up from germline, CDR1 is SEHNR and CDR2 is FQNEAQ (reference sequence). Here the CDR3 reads CASSPAGDEQYF. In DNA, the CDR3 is TGTGCCAGCAGCCCAGCGGGGGACGAGCAGTACTTC.

CDR3 region: CASSGMGQGIGNTIYF. The CDR3 coding sequence is TGTGCCAGCAGTGGCATGGGACAGGGCATTGGAAACACCATATATTTT. This rearrangement joins TRBV6-4 to TRBJ1-3, with TRBD1 identical over 9 bases. The ends lost 4 bases at V and 3 bases at J; junction bases unmatched: 7. Germline lookup yields CDR1 MRHNA and CDR2 SNTAGT. This CDR3 has 16 amino acids.

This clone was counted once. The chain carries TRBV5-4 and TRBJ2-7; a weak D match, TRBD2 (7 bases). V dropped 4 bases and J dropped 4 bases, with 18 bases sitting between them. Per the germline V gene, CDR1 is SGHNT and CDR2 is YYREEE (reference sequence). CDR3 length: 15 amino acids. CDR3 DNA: TGTGCCAGCAGCCTTCCGGCGGGGGCAGGGTACGAGCAGTACTTC. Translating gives CASSLPAGAGYEQYF. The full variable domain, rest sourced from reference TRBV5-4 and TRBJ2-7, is ETGVTQSPTHLIKTRGQQVTLRCSSQSGHNTVSWYQQALGQGPQFIFQYYREEENGRGNFPPRFSGLQFPNYSSELNVNALELDDSALYLCASSLPAGAGYEQYFGPGTRLTVT.

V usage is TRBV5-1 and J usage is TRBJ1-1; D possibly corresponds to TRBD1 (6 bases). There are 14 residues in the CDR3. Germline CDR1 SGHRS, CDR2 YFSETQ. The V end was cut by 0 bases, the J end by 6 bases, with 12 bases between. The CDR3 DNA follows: TGCGCCAGCAGCTTGGCAGGGCCAGGGGCTGAAGCTTTCTTT. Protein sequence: CASSLAGPGAEAFF.

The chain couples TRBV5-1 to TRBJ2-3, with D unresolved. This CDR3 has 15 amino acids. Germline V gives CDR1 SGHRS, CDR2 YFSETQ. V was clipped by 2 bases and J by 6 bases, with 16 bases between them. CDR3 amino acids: CASSLIDFSADTQYF. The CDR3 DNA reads TGCGCCAGCAGCTTAATCGACTTCAGCGCCGATACGCAGTATTTT.

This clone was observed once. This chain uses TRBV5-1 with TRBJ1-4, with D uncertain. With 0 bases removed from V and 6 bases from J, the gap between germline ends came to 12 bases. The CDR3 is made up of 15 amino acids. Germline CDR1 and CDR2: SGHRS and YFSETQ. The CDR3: CASSLEGRLYEKLFF. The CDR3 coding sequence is TGCGCCAGCAGCTTGGAAGGCAGGTTGTATGAAAAACTGTTTTTT.

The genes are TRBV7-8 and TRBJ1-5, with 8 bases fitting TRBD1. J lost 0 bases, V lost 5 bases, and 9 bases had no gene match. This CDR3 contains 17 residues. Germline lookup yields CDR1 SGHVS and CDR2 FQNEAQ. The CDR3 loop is CASSTDRGLYSNQPQHF. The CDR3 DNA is TGTGCCAGCAGCACTGACAGGGGACTGTATAGCAATCAGCCCCAGCATTTT.

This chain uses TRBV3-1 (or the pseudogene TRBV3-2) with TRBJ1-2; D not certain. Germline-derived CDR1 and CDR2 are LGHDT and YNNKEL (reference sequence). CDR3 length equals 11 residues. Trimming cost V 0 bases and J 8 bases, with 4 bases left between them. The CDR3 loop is CASSQEGGYTF. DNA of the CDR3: TGTGCCAGCAGCCAAGAGGGCGGCTACACCTTC.

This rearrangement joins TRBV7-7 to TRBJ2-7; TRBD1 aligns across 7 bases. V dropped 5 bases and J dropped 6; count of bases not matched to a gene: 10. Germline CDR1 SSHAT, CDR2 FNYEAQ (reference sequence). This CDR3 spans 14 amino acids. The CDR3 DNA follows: TGTGCCAGCAGCCTCCGACAGGGATCAATCGAGCAGTACTTC. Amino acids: CASSLRQGSIEQYF.

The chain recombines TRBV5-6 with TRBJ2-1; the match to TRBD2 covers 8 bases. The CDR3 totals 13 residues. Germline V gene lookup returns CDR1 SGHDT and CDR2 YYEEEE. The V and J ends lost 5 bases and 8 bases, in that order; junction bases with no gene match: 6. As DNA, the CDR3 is TGTGCCAGCAGACCGGGACTAGTGGATGAGCAGTTCTTC. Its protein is CASRPGLVDEQFF.

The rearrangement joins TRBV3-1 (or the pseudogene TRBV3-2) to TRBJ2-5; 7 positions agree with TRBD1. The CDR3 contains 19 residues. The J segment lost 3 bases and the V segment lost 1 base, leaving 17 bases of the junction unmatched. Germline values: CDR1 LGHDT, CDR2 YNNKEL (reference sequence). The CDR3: CASSQVGKWVGQSKETQYF. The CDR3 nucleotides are TGTGCCAGCAGCCAAGTGGGTAAATGGGTGGGACAGAGTAAAGAGACCCAGTACTTC.